This T cell receptor (beta chain) was identified in a study of shared clonotypes between healthy human individuals. Points from the study as a whole: Sorted-subset sequencing, rarefaction showed, was incomplete despite large depth.

Measured with immunoSEQ multiplex PCR; TCRdb has only the in-frame clones, and not every one. The sample consists of roughly 2.5 million clones, roughly 92% of them appearing once. CDR3 length: 17 residues. V lost 0 bases and J lost 7; bases outside the gene matches: 15. CDR1 is LGHNA and CDR2 is YSLEER in the germline V gene. About this clone: Its antigen is not known.

The sequenced sample consisted of naive CD4+ T cells sorted from blood. Regarding subset: CD45RA+ positively selected. The receptor's source is a man between 18 and 29 years old in good health. The V gene is TRBV4-3, the J gene TRBJ2-7, with 7 positions matching TRBD1. For the CDR3, the DNA is TGCGCCAGCAGCCAAGAAGGTAGGCACAGGGGAAATCGGGAGCAGTACTTC. It translates to CASSQEGRHRGNREQYF.